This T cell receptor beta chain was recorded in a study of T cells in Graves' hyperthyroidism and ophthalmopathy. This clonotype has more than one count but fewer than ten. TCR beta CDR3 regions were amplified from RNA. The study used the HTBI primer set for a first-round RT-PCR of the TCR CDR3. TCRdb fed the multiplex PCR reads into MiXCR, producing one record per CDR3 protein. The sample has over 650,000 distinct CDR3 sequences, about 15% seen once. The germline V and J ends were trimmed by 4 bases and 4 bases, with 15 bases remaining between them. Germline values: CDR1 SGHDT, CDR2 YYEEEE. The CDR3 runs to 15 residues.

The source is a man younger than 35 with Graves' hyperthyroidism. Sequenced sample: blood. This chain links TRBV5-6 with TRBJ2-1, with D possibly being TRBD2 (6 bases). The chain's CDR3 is CASSPGGGGYNEQFF. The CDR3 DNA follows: TGTGCCAGCAGCCCTGGCGGTGGGGGGTACAATGAGCAGTTCTTC.